A selection of T cell receptor beta chains follows, all from one sample in a study of blood T cell repertoires in COVID-19. Profiled with immunoSEQ multiplex PCR; TCRdb holds only in-frame clones, not every one. The repertoire holds more than 200,000 clones, about 90% seen once, with approximately 2.4% in the top ten. The sample comprised peripheral blood. The receptor set was obtained from a man aged 25 to 40 with COVID-19, enrolled during active disease. Each CDR3 is given without its conserved first and last residue. D genes are given only for firm matches.

cdr3_length d_call v_call cdr3_aa
10 - TRBV2 ASSEFPGGYT
11 - TRBV4-3 ASSQRSGGELF
17 TRBD2 TRBV19 ASSSGLAGRQVSYNEQF
13 - TRBV5-6 ASSLSGASNQPQH
11 - TRBV28 ASSSSGTPRRY
13 - TRBV5-6 ASSLDPRGGYGYT
13 TRBD1 TRBV9 ASSPGQGGNQPQH
14 TRBD1 TRBV18 ASSPPGTGGTGELF
14 - TRBV7-2 ASSLGRGTGAYEQY
12 - TRBV5-6 ASTPPGGGDTIY
12 - TRBV14 ASSQLGADYGYT
11 - TRBV27 ASSQYLEQPQH
11 - TRBV27 ASTTVGDYGYT
12 TRBD2 TRBV6-6 ASSYREGPYEQY
17 TRBD1 TRBV4-2 ASSQGTGGMSSYNSPLH
13 TRBD1 TRBV14 ASSQGGQGGTEAF
15 - TRBV27 ASSPPGGQATNNEQF
15 - TRBV27 ASSFQLGGGRGQPQH
12 - TRBV5-4 ASSPAGGYNEQF
10 - TRBV2 ASAWGTYEQY
10 - TRBV11-2 ASSQSPDTQY
13 TRBD2 TRBV19 ASSVSGVTYNEQF
13 TRBD1 TRBV5-6 ASSYRGLDQAKLF
12 TRBD2 TRBV20-1 SASRREIKNIQY
12 TRBD1 TRBV30 AWSRGQGNQPQH
18 TRBD1 TRBV4-1 ASSQGYGRGLLSSNQPQH
13 TRBD1 TRBV4-3 ASSQDRQGAREQY
17 - TRBV28 ASSIPTTETSFSYNEQF
13 - TRBV9 ASSVGWGGNTEAF
12 - TRBV18 ASSIQGQDTEAF
14 TRBD2 TRBV7-2 ASSLTSGYSTDTQY
15 - TRBV4-2 ASSQDRIGAGANVLT
15 - TRBV28 ASSLFGSNPKNTEAF
13 TRBD1 TRBV28 ASSSGTGGGTEAF
12 TRBD2 TRBV6-5 ASSYGTNQDTQY
11 - TRBV5-5 ASSPSIYDGYT
15 TRBD2 TRBV28 ASSSGPGLAQQETQY
16 TRBD2 TRBV10-1 ASSESPDGLAGGNEQF
13 - TRBV6-5 ASSYSPRVVDEQF
10 - TRBV4-3 ASSHLAGELF
10 - TRBV12-3/TRBV12-4 ASSLSARGYT